This T cell receptor (beta chain) was obtained from a study of memory CD4+ T cells and cytomegalovirus serostatus. Looking at the study overall: Donors were healthy Belgian adults, 10 or so CMV seropositive and approximately 25 seronegative.

Generated by immunoSEQ multiplex PCR, the TCRdb table keeps only in-frame clones and is missing some. The sample has around 63,000 clones, about 80% seen once. This CDR3 has 14 amino acids. Germline CDR1 reads SGHTA; CDR2 reads FQGTGA. Trimming took off 1 base at V and 6 bases at J, with 11 bases between the two ends. Single viable CD3+CD4+CD8-CD45RO+ cells were sorted as the memory CD4+ T cells. CMV serostatus came from serum IgG against pp150, pp28, p38, p52. The clonotype was recovered from an adult in good health and CMV-seropositive. The sample taken for sequencing was memory CD4+ T cells from blood. V and J are TRBV7-3 and TRBJ2-3, with D unclear. As DNA, the CDR3 is TGTGCCAGCAGCTTAAGCCCAGTTCTGGATACGCAGTATTTT. It specifies CASSLSPVLDTQYF.